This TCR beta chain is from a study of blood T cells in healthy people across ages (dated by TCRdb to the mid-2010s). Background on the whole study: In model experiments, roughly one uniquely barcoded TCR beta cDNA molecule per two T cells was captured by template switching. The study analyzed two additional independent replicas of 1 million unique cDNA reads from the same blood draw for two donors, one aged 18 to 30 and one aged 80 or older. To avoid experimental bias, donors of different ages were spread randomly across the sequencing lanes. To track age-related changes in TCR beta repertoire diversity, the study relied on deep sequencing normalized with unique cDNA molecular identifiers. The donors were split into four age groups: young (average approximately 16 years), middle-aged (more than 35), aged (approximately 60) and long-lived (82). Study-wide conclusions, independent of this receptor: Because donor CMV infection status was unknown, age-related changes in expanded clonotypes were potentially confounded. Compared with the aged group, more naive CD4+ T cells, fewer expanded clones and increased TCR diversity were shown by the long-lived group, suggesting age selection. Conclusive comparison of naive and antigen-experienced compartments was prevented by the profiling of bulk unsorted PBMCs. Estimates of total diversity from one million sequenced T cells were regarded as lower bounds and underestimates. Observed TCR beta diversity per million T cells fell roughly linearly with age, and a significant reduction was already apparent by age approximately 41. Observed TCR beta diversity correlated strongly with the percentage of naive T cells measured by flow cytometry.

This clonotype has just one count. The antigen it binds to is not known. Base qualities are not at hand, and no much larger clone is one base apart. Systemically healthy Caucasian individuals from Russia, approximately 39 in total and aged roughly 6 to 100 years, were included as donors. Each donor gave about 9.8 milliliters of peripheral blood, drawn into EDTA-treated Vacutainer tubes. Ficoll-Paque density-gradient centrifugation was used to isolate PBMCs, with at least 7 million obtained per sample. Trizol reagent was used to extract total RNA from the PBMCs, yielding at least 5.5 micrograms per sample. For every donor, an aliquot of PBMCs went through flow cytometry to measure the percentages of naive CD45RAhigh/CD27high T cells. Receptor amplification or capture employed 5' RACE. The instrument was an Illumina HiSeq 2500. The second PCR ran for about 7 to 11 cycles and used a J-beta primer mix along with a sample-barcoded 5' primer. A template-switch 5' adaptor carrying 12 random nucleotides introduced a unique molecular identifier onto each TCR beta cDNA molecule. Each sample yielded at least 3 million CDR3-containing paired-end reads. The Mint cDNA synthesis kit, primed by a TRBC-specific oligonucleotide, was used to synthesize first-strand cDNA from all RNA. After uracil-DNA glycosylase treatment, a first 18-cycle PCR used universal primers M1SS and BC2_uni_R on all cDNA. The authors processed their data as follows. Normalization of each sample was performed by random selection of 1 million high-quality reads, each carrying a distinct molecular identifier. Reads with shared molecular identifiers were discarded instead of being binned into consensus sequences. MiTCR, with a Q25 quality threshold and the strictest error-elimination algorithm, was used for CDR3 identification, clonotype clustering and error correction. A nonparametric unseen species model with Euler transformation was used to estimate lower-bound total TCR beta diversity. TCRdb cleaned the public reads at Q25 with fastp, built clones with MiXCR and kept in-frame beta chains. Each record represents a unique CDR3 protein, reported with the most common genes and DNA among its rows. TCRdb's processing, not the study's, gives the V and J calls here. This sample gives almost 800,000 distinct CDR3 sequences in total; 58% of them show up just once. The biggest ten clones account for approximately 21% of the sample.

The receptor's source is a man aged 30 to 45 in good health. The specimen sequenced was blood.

The DNA is as follows: TGCGCCAGCAGCTCCGGGGTCGACGAGACCCAGTACTTC. Translated, it reads CASSSGVDETQYF. The chain is made from TRBV5-1 and TRBJ2-5; TRBD2 could be the D gene, as 5 bases match. Trimming costs V 3 bases and J 5 bases, and their ends lie 11 bases apart. From its cysteine to its phenylalanine, the CDR3 spans 13 amino acids. This entry keeps only the CDR3 DNA: 39 bases, framed from base 1. The germline V gene provides CDR1 SGHRS and CDR2 YFSETQ.